This T cell receptor beta chain comes out of a study of radiotherapy plus CTLA-4 blockade in lung cancer. In the study overall: Objective responses were recorded in 15% to 20% of patients, with disease control recorded in 25% to 35%. Findings of the study overall: Early blood T cell clone changes and increased post-radiation serum interferon-beta were reportedly the strongest response predictors.

V gave up 5 bases and J gave up 2 bases; unmatched junction bases: 7. This CDR3 has 15 residues. The V gene's germline CDR1 is MDHEN and CDR2 SYDVKM. The sample holds one count of this clone. What it binds is unknown. Generated by immunoSEQ multiplex PCR, the TCRdb table keeps only in-frame clones and is missing some. The table has around 100,000 clones, approximately 74% seen once; the top ten hold approximately 2.6%. The V gene is TRBV28, the J gene TRBJ2-5; TRBD2 matches at 8 bases. This receptor was taken from a human donor with non-small cell lung cancer who had a partial response to radiotherapy plus ipilimumab. Some clones in this sample may be carry-over from other donors' samples. Sequenced here: peripheral blood, sampled from a patient treated with radiotherapy plus ipilimumab. The DNA for the CDR3 is TGTGCCAGCAGTAAATTCCGGGGGGGTCAAGAGACCCAGTACTTC. Translation gives CASSKFRGGQETQYF.